This T cell receptor beta chain was captured in a study of T cell clonality in common variable immunodeficiency (dated by TCRdb to the mid-2010s). The study at large found these results: Healthy controls shared more TCRbeta clones with each other than CVID subjects shared among themselves (p < 0.0001). Compared with healthy controls, CVID subjects showed increased TCRbeta clonality (t-test p = 0.018), a feature most characteristic of about a third of subjects. It was noted by the authors that sequencing of the repertoires of T cell subpopulations would be needed to clarify the cause of the increased clonality in CVID. Fewer deletions and N-nucleotide insertions were reportedly observed in CVID TCRbeta sequences, and highly modified clones with 13 or more V deletions were reportedly absent from CVID TCRbeta sequences. Correlations between repertoire features and clinical complications were limited by patient heterogeneity within the CVID cohort. Even though DNA input was equal, the average per sample came to some 90,000 unique sequences for controls compared with about 31,547 for CVID samples.

Equivalent amounts of genomic DNA from CVID and control samples were used as sequencing input. For every sample, a 60 bp segment covering the rearranged TCRbeta CDR3 region was amplified and then sequenced. The immunoSEQ assay, a bias-corrected multiplex PCR with high-throughput sequencing, was employed for TCRbeta amplification. The published analysis was carried out like this. Every unique nucleotide sequence was considered a clone and was annotated with V, D and J genes, copy number and frequency. Sequences were labeled productive if in frame, and non-productive if out of frame or containing stop codons. Clonality was calculated from Shannon's entropy as previously described. The predicted amino acid sequences of productive clones were used to derive the mean CDR3 Kyte-Doolittle hydropathy. Hierarchical clustering of scaled V gene usage was performed with the R hclust function using Manhattan distance and complete linkage. Sharing of clones by CDR3 amino acid sequence was evaluated through resampling of 12 repertoires per group over 100 rounds. Repertoires were searched for approximately 70 published EBV-specific and around 240 published CMV-specific TCRbeta sequences. After a couple of CVID samples that produced fewer than 10,000 sequences were dropped from the analysis, some 40 CVID repertoires remained. Sourced from immuneACCESS, this table was stored by TCRdb with only in-frame sequences that have V and J called. A share of the clones is absent; for the studies checked, an unresolved V gene accounts for under half, and the remainder has no known explanation. The V and J calls and clone size were taken over from that table, and D and trimming were inferred from the DNA. The sample has around 32,000 clones on record, with no singletons. Clones ranked in the top ten supply around 5.4% of the sample.

CDR3 length: 14 amino acids, cysteine to phenylalanine. The 33 bases shown cover part of the CDR3, and their frame starts at base 1. The CDR1 and CDR2 encoded by the germline V gene (reference sequence) are DFQATT and SNEGSKA. Germline trimming: 4 bases from V, 6 bases from J; junction bases outside gene matches: 5. This clone was picked up a small number of times. Its antigen remains unidentified. Read data end 3 residues before the CDR3 end; the end is taken from the germline J gene. Diagnosis of CVID followed standard criteria, namely serum IgG, IgA and/or IgM below the normal range together with specific antibody deficiency. The CVID group comprised some 44 subjects, approximately 15 female and around 30 male, aged roughly 8 to 64 years with a mean age of roughly 40. Most of the CVID patients and most of the healthy controls were of Caucasian heritage. Replacement immunoglobulin therapy had been administered to all CVID subjects for at least one year at the time of study participation. At blood collection, none of the CVID subjects was ill or on immunomodulatory or immunosuppressive medication. Heparinized peripheral whole blood samples of roughly 5 to 8.5 ml were obtained from each donor. Genomic DNA from adults with common variable immune deficiency (CVID) and from healthy adult controls was used to sequence TCRbeta CDR3 repertoires. To isolate peripheral blood mononuclear cells, diluted blood was subjected to density centrifugation over Hypaque 1077 or Ficoll-Paque. Genomic DNA was obtained from unsorted mononuclear cells using either Qiagen column purification or a centrifugation-based method.

The receptor comes from a human donor with common variable immunodeficiency. Sequencing was carried out using peripheral blood mononuclear cells. The chain is assembled from TRBV20-1 and TRBJ2-1; 11 central nucleotides agree with TRBD2. The CDR3 region reads CSANLAGGPNEQFF. The DNA read from the CDR3 is TGCAGTGCTAATCTAGCGGGGGGCCCCAATGAG.